These 16 T cell receptor beta chains came from one sample sequenced in a study of T-cell memory formation after mild COVID-19. TCRdb recomputed calls from the 5' RACE reads with MiXCR, one row per CDR3 protein. The sample holds around 29,000 distinct CDR3 sequences, around 16% seen once. The sample was PBMCs or a T cell subset sorted from them (not recorded which). These receptors were obtained from an adult who had mild COVID-19 (a few samples of this study predate the infection). Cell type and time point are not known.

In its sample, this clonotype was seen many times. The V gene is TRBV6-2 or TRBV6-3, the J gene TRBJ2-1; TRBD2 matches 7 bases. The CDR3 sequence is 15 residues long. V gave up 2 bases and J gave up 6 bases; unmatched junction bases: 7. CDR1 is MNHEY, CDR2 SVGEGT, per germline. CDR3 bases: TGTGCCAGCAGTTACGGGGCGGGAGCGGCCAATGAGCAGTTCTTC. It is translated as CASSYGAGAANEQFF.

By its share, this clonotype is medium-sized. CDR3 amino acids: CASANRAGDEQYF. As DNA, the CDR3 is TGCGCCAGCGCAAACAGGGCTGGGGACGAGCAGTACTTC. This chain links TRBV5-1 with TRBJ2-7; a weak D match, TRBD1 (6 bases). Germline CDR1 and CDR2: SGHRS and YFSETQ. Trimming removed 7 bases at V and 5 bases at J, with 16 bases between. This CDR3 contains 13 residues.

This clonotype occurred a few times. This chain connects TRBV18 to TRBJ1-3; D not certain. The ends were cut back, 1 base at V and 4 bases at J, with 2 bases in the middle. The germline V gene has CDR1 KGHSH and CDR2 LQKENI. The CDR3 is 12 residues long. The CDR3 loop is CASSPQGNTIYF. Here the CDR3 DNA reads TGTGCCAGCTCACCACAAGGAAACACCATATATTTT.

V gene TRBV11-2 combines with J gene TRBJ2-5; 10 bases agree with TRBD2. The CDR3 spans 16 residues. Trimming cost V 3 bases and J 4 bases; bases outside gene matches: 8. Germline V gives CDR1 SGHAT, CDR2 FQNNGV. The CDR3 sequence: CASSFSVTSGTETQYF. CDR3 sequence (DNA): TGTGCCAGCAGCTTTTCGGTTACTAGCGGGACAGAGACCCAGTACTTC.

This clonotype was seen ten or more times. This rearrangement joins TRBV11-2 to TRBJ2-3; D uncertain. Between the trimmed V and J ends, which lost 5 bases and 2 bases, there was a span of 2 bases. This CDR3 has 11 residues. Germline V gene data show CDR1 as SGHAT and CDR2 as FQNNGV. In nucleotides, the CDR3 is TGTGCCAGCAGCCACACAGATACGCAGTATTTT. It translates to CASSHTDTQYF. Supplemented by reference TRBV11-2 and TRBJ2-3, the full variable domain reads EAGVAQSPRYKIIEKRQSVAFWCNPISGHATLYWYQQILGQGPKLLIQFQNNGVVDDSQLPKDRFSAERLKGVDSTLKIQPAKLEDSAVYLCASSHTDTQYFGPGTRLTVL.

This clonotype was counted at least ten times. The chain joins TRBV6-2 or TRBV6-3 to TRBJ2-2; D gene ambiguous. CDR3 length: 16 residues. The germline V gene encodes CDR1 MNHEY and CDR2 SVGEGT. V lost 2 bases to trimming and J lost 2 bases, with 12 bases between them. CDR3 sequence reads: CASSYTRLDNTGELFF. CDR3 in DNA: TGTGCCAGCAGTTACACTCGATTGGACAACACCGGGGAGCTGTTTTTT.

This clonotype was observed at least ten times. The CDR3 loop is CSARNPGGTGEKGGTEAFF. The CDR3 DNA reads as TGCAGTGCTAGGAACCCTGGAGGGACAGGGGAGAAGGGGGGCACTGAAGCTTTCTTT. The J gene is TRBJ1-1, the V gene TRBV20-1, with 10 bases aligning to TRBD1. CDR1 is DFQATT, CDR2 SNEGSKA, per germline (reference sequence). The V segment lost 3 bases and the J segment 4 bases; nucleotides outside the gene matches: 20. The CDR3 totals 19 residues.

This clonotype was counted many times. The V gene is TRBV5-5, the J gene TRBJ2-5; weak D call: TRBD2 (5 bases). The CDR3 is 14 amino acids. Per the germline V gene, CDR1 is SGHKS and CDR2 is YYEKEE (reference sequence). V was shortened by 0 bases and J by 4 bases, with 10 bases between the two germline ends. As DNA, the CDR3 is TGTGCCAGCAGCTTGGAGTGGCTAGCAGAGACCCAGTACTTC. This translates into CASSLEWLAETQYF.

This clonotype was observed a handful of times. The rearrangement uses TRBV7-2 and TRBJ1-5, with a possible D match to TRBD1 (5 bases). V was pared by 5 bases and J by 7 bases, with 12 bases between. Germline lookup yields CDR1 SGHTA and CDR2 FQGNSA. The CDR3 spans 13 residues. CDR3 sequence reads: CASSLRRGQPQHF. CDR3 in DNA: TGTGCCAGCAGCCTTCGCCGGGGGCAGCCCCAGCATTTT.

In its sample, this clonotype was seen many times. J is TRBJ2-5 and V is TRBV7-6; 9 bases fit TRBD2. V dropped 1 base and J dropped 2; count of bases not matched to a gene: 8. This CDR3 contains 17 residues. CDR1 and CDR2 (germline): SGHVS, FNYEAQ. CDR3 protein: CASSLGPTSGVQETQYF. In DNA, the CDR3 is TGTGCCAGCAGCTTAGGACCGACTAGCGGTGTGCAAGAGACCCAGTACTTC.

The V and J genes are TRBV7-9 and TRBJ2-2; D gene ambiguous. The CDR3 extends over 17 amino acids. Germline V gene data show CDR1 as SEHNR and CDR2 as FQNEAQ (reference sequence). Between the trimmed V and J ends, which lost 2 bases and 7 bases, there was a span of 20 bases. The CDR3 DNA reads as TGTGCCAGCAGCTTAAAACGAACGAGGACCTCAGGCGGGGAGCTGTTTTTT. It is translated as CASSLKRTRTSGGELFF.

This clonotype has a count of ten or more. The chain has TRBV27 and TRBJ2-5; D is ambiguous. The CDR3 has 13 residues. Germline V lookup: CDR1 MNHEY, CDR2 SMNVEV (reference sequence). V was shortened by 4 bases and J by 5 bases, with 11 bases between the two germline ends. CDR3: CASSSRRQETQYF. CDR3 coding DNA: TGTGCCAGCAGTTCCAGACGGCAGGAGACCCAGTACTTC.

This clonotype was seen repeatedly, ten times or more. This chain links TRBV6-5 with TRBJ2-1; D possibly corresponds to TRBD2 (5 bases). The CDR3 spans 18 residues. Trimming shortened V by 0 bases and J by 4 bases, and 19 bases separated the two germline ends. Germline lookup yields CDR1 MNHEY and CDR2 SVGAGI. The CDR3 DNA is TGTGCCAGCAGTTACTCCTGGCCAAGCGGTGCCCCGTACAATGAGCAGTTCTTC. It codes for CASSYSWPSGAPYNEQFF.

The rearrangement joins TRBV25-1 to TRBJ2-1; D ambiguous. Trimming took 4 bases from V and 13 from J, leaving 20 bases between them. Germline V gene lookup returns CDR1 MGHDK and CDR2 SYGVNS. The CDR3 loop spans 14 amino acids. CDR3 protein: CASSGTPLVSDQFF. The CDR3 DNA reads TGTGCCAGCAGTGGTACCCCCTTAGTTTCTGACCAGTTCTTC.

This clonotype appeared many times. The chain combines TRBV27 with TRBJ1-1, with a possible D match to TRBD1 (5 bases). CDR1 MNHEY and CDR2 SMNVEV come from the germline V gene (reference sequence). Trimming took 5 bases from V and 4 from J, leaving 14 bases between them. The CDR3 covers 14 residues. Written as DNA, the CDR3 is TGTGCCAGCAGTCCGGGGGGTTGGAGCACTGAAGCTTTCTTT. Its protein product is CASSPGGWSTEAFF.

This clonotype was observed at least ten times. This chain uses TRBV5-5 with TRBJ1-5; tentative D call: TRBD1 (5 bases). Per germline, CDR1 SGHKS and CDR2 YYEKEE (reference sequence). Between the trimmed V and J ends, which lost 4 bases and 3 bases, there was a span of 14 bases. The CDR3 is 15 amino acids. For the CDR3, the DNA is TGTGCCAGCAGCACGACCGACAGATACAATCAGCCCCAGCATTTT. It codes for CASSTTDRYNQPQHF. The full variable domain, completed using reference TRBV5-5 and TRBJ1-5, is DAGVTQSPTHLIKTRGQQVTLRCSPISGHKSVSWYQQVLGQGPQFIFQYYEKEERGRGNFPDRFSARQFPNYSSELNVNALLLGDSALYLCASSTTDRYNQPQHFGDGTRLSIL.